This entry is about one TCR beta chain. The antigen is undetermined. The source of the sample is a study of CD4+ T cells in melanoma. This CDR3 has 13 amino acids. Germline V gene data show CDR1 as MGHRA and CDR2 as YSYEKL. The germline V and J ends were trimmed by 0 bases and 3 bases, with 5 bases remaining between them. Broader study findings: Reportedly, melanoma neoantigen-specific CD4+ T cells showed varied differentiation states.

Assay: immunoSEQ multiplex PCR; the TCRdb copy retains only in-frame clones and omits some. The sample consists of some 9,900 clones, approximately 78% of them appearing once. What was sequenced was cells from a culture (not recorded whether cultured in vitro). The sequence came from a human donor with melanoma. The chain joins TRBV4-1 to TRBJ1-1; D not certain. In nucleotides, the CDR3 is TGCGCCAGCAGCCAAGACAGCTACACTGAAGCTTTCTTT. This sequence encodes CASSQDSYTEAFF.